The rows below give T cell receptor beta chains drawn from one sample of a study of identical twins. Each CDR3 protein is one row after TCRdb ran MiXCR on the 5' RACE reads. The sample gives around 490,000 distinct CDR3 sequences, over 12% of which show up once; around 0.48% is in the top ten. These data are also associated with another study on yellow fever vaccine responses in identical twins.

Sample: CD4+ T cells sorted from blood. The receptors shown here come from a woman aged 18-35 years in good health. Both conserved end residues are part of each CDR3. Fields, in order: D gene, J gene, CDR3 length, V gene, clone size, CDR3 protein, CDR3 DNA. A D gene is named only where the DNA matches it firmly. Size is omitted from some rows. Given values are once, few, many or a class for expanded clones.

TRBD2,TRBJ2-7,17,TRBV10-3,few,CAISRTSGRKPPYEQYF,TGTGCCATCAGTCGGACTAGCGGGAGGAAACCCCCCTACGAGCAGTACTTC
-,TRBJ2-1,17,TRBV5-1,few,CASSLSPAASSYNEQFF,TGCGCCAGCAGCTTGTCCCCAGCGGCGAGCTCCTACAATGAGCAGTTCTTC
-,TRBJ2-3,17,TRBV10-2,few,CASISPMTPKGADTQYF,TGCGCCAGCATTAGTCCTATGACCCCAAAGGGCGCAGATACGCAGTATTTT
-,TRBJ2-5,13,TRBV27,few,CASRGRNQETQYF,TGTGCCTCCCGGGGGCGGAATCAAGAGACCCAGTACTTC
-,TRBJ1-1,15,TRBV29-1,-,CSAHGGTRGNTEAFF,TGCAGCGCCCACGGTGGGACACGGGGCAACACTGAAGCTTTCTTT
-,TRBJ2-2,14,TRBV7-2,-,CASSERQNTGELFF,TGTGCCAGCAGCGAAAGACAGAACACCGGGGAGCTGTTTTTT
-,TRBJ1-4,12,TRBV20-1,-,CSAPGHNEKLFF,TGCAGTGCCCCGGGCCATAATGAAAAACTGTTTTTT
TRBD2,TRBJ2-1,18,TRBV7-9,-,CASSLVGTSGRRYNEQFF,TGTGCCAGCAGCTTAGTAGGGACTAGCGGGAGGCGCTACAATGAGCAGTTCTTC
TRBD2,TRBJ2-7,17,TRBV12-3/TRBV12-4,-,CASSLACSSGSSCEQYF,TGTGCCAGCAGTTTAGCTTGTAGTAGCGGGAGCTCCTGTGAGCAGTACTTC
-,TRBJ2-3,11,TRBV20-1,-,CSASWEDTQYF,TGCAGTGCAAGTTGGGAAGATACGCAGTATTTT
TRBD1,TRBJ2-7,13,TRBV5-1,-,CASQTGPSYEQYF,TGCGCCAGCCAGACAGGGCCCAGTTACGAGCAGTACTTC
TRBD2,TRBJ2-7,15,TRBV4-1,few,CASSQQGLAGVEQYF,TGCGCCAGCAGCCAACAGGGACTAGCGGGAGTCGAGCAGTACTTC
-,TRBJ2-1,15,TRBV10-3,few,CAISGRLTAGNEQFF,TGTGCCATCAGTGGCCGTCTAACCGCGGGAAATGAGCAGTTCTTC
TRBD2,TRBJ2-1,21,TRBV12-3/TRBV12-4,-,CASSLVRWDGCAGEAYNEQFF,TGTGCCAGCAGTTTAGTGCGATGGGATGGGTGTGCGGGAGAAGCTTACAATGAGCAGTTCTTC
-,TRBJ2-1,14,TRBV7-9,-,CASSLELGEHGEFF,TGTGCCAGCAGCTTAGAGCTTGGTGAGCATGGGGAGTTCTTC
-,TRBJ2-1,14,TRBV5-1,-,CASSLTAGVNEQFF,TGCGCCAGCAGCTTGACGGCCGGGGTAAATGAGCAGTTCTTC
-,TRBJ2-5,13,TRBV28,few,CASNAPSLETQYF,TGTGCCAGCAACGCACCAAGCCTTGAGACCCAGTACTTC
TRBD2,TRBJ2-1,15,TRBV20-1,few,CSASQTSRRVFEQFF,TGCAGTGCTTCTCAGACTAGCCGAAGGGTCTTTGAGCAGTTCTTC
-,TRBJ2-1,13,TRBV19,few,CASSIFSYNEQFF,TGTGCCAGTAGTATTTTCAGCTACAATGAGCAGTTCTTC
-,TRBJ2-5,15,TRBV18,-,CASSPQDGAQETQYF,TGTGCCAGCTCACCACAGGACGGAGCCCAAGAGACCCAGTACTTC
-,TRBJ2-5,19,TRBV24-1,-,CATPGLLGRKKVGVETQYF,TGTGCCACCCCAGGGCTCCTAGGGAGGAAGAAGGTCGGGGTAGAGACCCAGTACTTC
-,TRBJ2-7,15,TRBV11-2,few,CASRELGSLGYEQYF,TGTGCCAGCAGGGAGCTCGGGAGCCTTGGGTACGAGCAGTACTTC
TRBD1,TRBJ2-1,16,TRBV24-1,few,CATSDLGQGEGNEQFF,TGTGCCACCAGTGACCTGGGACAGGGTGAGGGCAATGAGCAGTTCTTC
TRBD1,TRBJ1-1,13,TRBV10-3,few,CASGTGVDTEAFF,TGTGCCAGCGGGACAGGAGTTGACACTGAAGCTTTCTTT